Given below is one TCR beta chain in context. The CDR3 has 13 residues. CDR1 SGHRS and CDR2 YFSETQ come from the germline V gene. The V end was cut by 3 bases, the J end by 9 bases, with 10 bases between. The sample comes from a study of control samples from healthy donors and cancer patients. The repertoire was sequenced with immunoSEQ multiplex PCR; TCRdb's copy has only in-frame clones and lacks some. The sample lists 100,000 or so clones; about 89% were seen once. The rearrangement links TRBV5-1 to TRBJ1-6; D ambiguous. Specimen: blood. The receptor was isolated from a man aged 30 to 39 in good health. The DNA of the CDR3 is TGCGCCAGCAGCTCCGGGTACGGTTCACCCCTCCACTTT. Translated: CASSSGYGSPLHF.